The 11 T cell receptor beta chains below were found in one sample sequenced in a study of T cells in Graves' hyperthyroidism and ophthalmopathy. Amplified regions were TCR beta CDR3 sequences from RNA transcripts. The HTBI primer set drove a first-round RT-PCR of the TCR CDR3. TCRdb independently ran MiXCR on the multiplex PCR reads; one entry per CDR3 protein. The data contain around 300,000 distinct CDR3 sequences, over 12% of them singletons. The sequencing input was blood. The receptors stem from a woman aged 45-65 years with Graves' hyperthyroidism that later progressed to Graves' ophthalmopathy.

Ten or more counts support this clonotype. The chain couples TRBV2 to TRBJ2-1; tentatively, D is TRBD1 (7 bases). Germline V gene lookup returns CDR1 SNHLY and CDR2 FYNNEI. V was pared by 5 bases and J by 0 bases, with 11 bases between. The CDR3 spans 15 residues. CDR3 in amino acids: CASSPRGVSYNEQFF. DNA of the CDR3: TGTGCCAGCAGTCCCAGGGGGGTCTCCTACAATGAGCAGTTCTTC.

This chain joins TRBV5-1 and TRBJ1-4; a weak D match, TRBD1 (6 bases). Germline V CDR1 and CDR2: SGHRS, YFSETQ. The ends were cut back, 4 bases at V and 3 bases at J, with 13 bases in the middle. The CDR3 has 15 residues. The CDR3 bases are TGCGCCAGCAGCGACCCTCAGGGGTCTAATGAAAAACTGTTTTTT. Protein sequence: CASSDPQGSNEKLFF.

This chain joins TRBV3-1 and TRBJ1-2; unclear D gene. The CDR3 extends over 15 amino acids. In germline, CDR1 is LGHDT, CDR2 YNNKEL (reference sequence). The V and J ends lost 0 bases and 2 bases respectively, with 10 bases between them. In DNA, the CDR3 is TGTGCCAGCAGCCAAGACCCGGCAGGCAACTATGGCTACACCTTC. Translation gives CASSQDPAGNYGYTF.

This clonotype was observed a few times. A junction end diverges from the germline sequence, so it may reflect a read error. The V gene is TRBV7-9, the J gene TRBJ1-1; 7 nucleotides agree with TRBD1. This CDR3 spans 12 amino acids. Germline CDR1 and CDR2: SEHNR and FQNEAQ (reference sequence). The CDR3 sequence: CATHKTGIETFF. The DNA of the CDR3 is TGTGCCACACACAAGACAGGGATTGAAACTTTCTTT. Looking up the rest from reference TRBV7-9 and TRBJ1-1 gives the full variable domain: DTGVSQNPRHKITKRGQNVTFRCDPISEHNRLYWYRQTLGQGPEFLTYFQNEAQLEKSRLLSDRFSAERPKGSFSTLEIQRTEQGDSAMYLCATHKTGIETFFGQGTRLTVV.

This clonotype was seen ten or more times. CDR3 sequence: CATSRGGQGRHYGYTF. As DNA, the CDR3 is TGTGCCACCAGCAGAGGAGGACAGGGGCGGCACTATGGCTACACCTTC. The V and J genes are TRBV15 and TRBJ1-2; 9 bases line up with TRBD1. In germline, CDR1 is LNHNV, CDR2 YYDKDF (reference sequence). The CDR3 is 16 residues long. V lost 1 base, J lost 3 bases, and 6 bases stayed unmatched.

The rearrangement uses TRBV29-1 and TRBJ2-7; maybe TRBD1 (7 bases). This CDR3 has 15 amino acids. V was trimmed by 4 bases and J by 4 bases, leaving 20 bases between them. CDR1 is SQVTM and CDR2 is ANQGSEA in the germline V gene. DNA of the CDR3: TGCAGCGTTGGGTGGGGCGGGACAGAAGTTTACGAGCAGTACTTC. As protein: CSVGWGGTEVYEQYF.

This clonotype occurred many times. V and J are TRBV11-2 and TRBJ1-1; 8 bases are shared with TRBD1. The CDR3 sequence is 16 residues long. Germline loops: CDR1 SGHAT, CDR2 FQNNGV. V lost 5 bases, J lost 3 bases, and 11 bases stayed unmatched. As DNA, the CDR3 is TGTGCCAGCAGCGCTACCCCCAGGGGGCGTCACACTGAAGCTTTCTTT. Its translation: CASSATPRGRHTEAFF.

This clonotype was recorded once. This rearrangement joins TRBV20-1 to TRBJ1-4, with TRBD1 matching 7 bases. CDR3 length equals 16 residues. V gave up 3 bases and J gave up 0 bases; unmatched junction bases: 7. Germline assignment: CDR1 DFQATT and CDR2 SNEGSKA (reference sequence). The chain's CDR3 is CSARAYRGSTNEKLFF. The DNA of the CDR3 is TGCAGTGCTAGGGCCTACAGGGGTTCAACTAATGAAAAACTGTTTTTT.

The table lists this clonotype with a few counts. The V and J genes are TRBV4-1 and TRBJ2-5, with D perhaps TRBD1 or TRBD2 (5 bases each). CDR1 is MGHRA, CDR2 YSYEKL, per germline. CDR3 size: 13 residues. V was cut by 4 bases and J by 4 bases, with 10 bases left in between. CDR3 nucleotide sequence: TGCGCCAGCAGCCCTAGGGGACGAGAGACCCAGTACTTC. Translated: CASSPRGRETQYF.

This clonotype occurred many times. The gene calls are TRBV5-1 and TRBJ2-1, with 13 bases that match TRBD2. The CDR3 runs 18 residues. Germline values: CDR1 SGHRS, CDR2 YFSETQ. The trim removed 4 bases at V and 3 bases at J, leaving 10 bases unmatched. The CDR3 sequence is CASSPSLLAGGGYNEQFF. In DNA, the CDR3 is TGCGCCAGCAGCCCATCCCTACTAGCGGGAGGGGGCTACAATGAGCAGTTCTTC. Drawing the rest from reference TRBV5-1 and TRBJ2-1, the complete variable domain is KAGVTQTPRYLIKTRGQQVTLSCSPISGHRSVSWYQQTPGQGLQFLFEYFSETQRNKGNFPGRFSGRQFSNSRSEMNVSTLELGDSALYLCASSPSLLAGGGYNEQFFGPGTRLTVL.

The sample holds a few counts of this clonotype. V and J are TRBV7-9 and TRBJ2-2; D ambiguous. This CDR3 region has 14 residues. Trimming cost V 4 bases and J 4 bases, with 10 bases left between them. The V gene's germline CDR1 is SEHNR and CDR2 FQNEAQ (reference sequence). As DNA, the CDR3 is TGTGCCAGCAGCTCCTCAGGAACCACCGGGGAGCTGTTTTTT. Translated, it gives CASSSSGTTGELFF.